Listed here are 27 T cell receptor beta chains from one sample, sequenced in a study of human T cells and chemical hapten exposure. TCRdb passed the RACE reads through MiXCR, listing each CDR3 protein once. This table holds 35,000 to 45,000 distinct CDR3 sequences, about 9.8% found once. Time point noted: patch test 2, 6 weeks after DPC sensitization. The sample's treatment: therapeutic diphenylcyclopropenone sensitization with weekly scalp DPC. Specimen: whole blood, collected in connection with sensitization to the hapten diphenylcyclopropenone (DPC). Source of these receptors: a woman in her 40s with alopecia areata. Some clones in this sample may be carry-over from other donors' samples.

This clonotype has ten or more counts. V is TRBV4-3 and J is TRBJ2-7; tentatively, D is TRBD1 (5 bases). This CDR3 spans 19 amino acids. CDR1 is LGHNA and CDR2 is YSLEER in the germline V gene. V lost 0 bases and J 4 bases, leaving 25 bases between the germline ends. The CDR3 region is CASSQDEVAGPLGIYEQYF. The CDR3 coding sequence is TGCGCCAGCAGCCAAGATGAGGTAGCAGGGCCCCTGGGGATATACGAGCAGTACTTC.

In its sample, this clonotype was seen a few times. This sequence joins TRBV18 and TRBJ1-1, with D possibly TRBD1 on 6 matching bases. V was clipped by 3 bases and J by 4 bases, with 18 bases between them. CDR3 length: 16 residues. Germline CDR1 KGHSH, CDR2 LQKENI. The DNA for the CDR3 is TGTGCCAGCTCACCGGATACAGGGTCGGTTTTCACTGAAGCTTTCTTT. Translated: CASSPDTGSVFTEAFF.

This clonotype has at least ten counts. J is TRBJ1-2 and V is TRBV7-2, with D possibly matching TRBD1 (5 bases). Germline V lookup: CDR1 SGHTA, CDR2 FQGNSA. CDR3 length: 13 residues. V lost 7 bases to trimming and J lost 2 bases, with 11 bases between them. CDR3 loop: CASTPGLNYGYTF. The DNA for the CDR3 is TGTGCCAGCACTCCGGGACTCAACTATGGCTACACCTTC.

This clonotype occurred many times. This chain uses TRBV30 with TRBJ2-1; the D gene is possibly TRBD2 (6 bases). Germline values: CDR1 GTSNPN, CDR2 SVGIG (reference sequence). Trimming removed 2 bases from V and 8 bases from J, with 19 bases in between. The CDR3 totals 15 residues. The CDR3 region has the DNA TGTGCCTGGAGTCCCGGTGGAGGGAGTGGGGATGAGCAGTTCTTC. It specifies CAWSPGGGSGDEQFF.

V usage is TRBV4-1 and J usage is TRBJ2-3; 12 positions match TRBD2. Germline V gene sequence: CDR1 MGHRA, CDR2 YSYEKL. With V trimmed by 4 bases and J by 3 bases, 2 bases remained unmatched. The CDR3 is made up of 15 amino acids. The CDR3 DNA reads TGCGCCAGCAGCCTTGGACTAGCGGGAACAGATACGCAGTATTTT. This encodes CASSLGLAGTDTQYF.

This chain links TRBV28 with TRBJ1-2, with D possibly matching TRBD1 (6 bases). CDR1 is MDHEN, CDR2 SYDVKM, per germline. The CDR3 consists of 15 residues. Between the trimmed V and J ends, which lost 1 base and 6 bases, there was a span of 15 bases. CDR3 sequence (DNA): TGTGCCAGCAGTTTATCGCCCAGGGGCAGGGATGGCTACACCTTC. Translating it yields CASSLSPRGRDGYTF.

This clonotype was counted at least ten times. V is TRBV30 and J is TRBJ2-7; D call uncertain. This CDR3 is built from 14 residues. Germline lookup yields CDR1 GTSNPN and CDR2 SVGIG (reference sequence). V shed 0 bases and J shed 0 bases, with 9 bases lying between them. CDR3 sequence (DNA): TGTGCCTGGAGTGTACAAAGTAGCTCCTACGAGCAGTACTTC. It encodes CAWSVQSSSYEQYF.

In its sample, this clonotype was seen many times. This sequence joins TRBV30 and TRBJ2-3, with 8 bases aligning to TRBD2. V was pared by 2 bases and J by 5 bases, with 9 bases of the junction left unmatched. The V gene's germline CDR1 is GTSNPN and CDR2 SVGIG (reference sequence). The CDR3 totals 15 residues. CDR3 loop: CAWSSQRGLGDTQYF. The CDR3 DNA follows: TGTGCCTGGAGTTCCCAGCGGGGGCTGGGAGATACGCAGTATTTT.

This clonotype appeared many times. V and J are TRBV7-2 and TRBJ2-1, with 11 bases matching TRBD2. The CDR3 contains 16 residues. The germline V gene encodes CDR1 SGHTA and CDR2 FQGNSA. J gave up 3 bases and V 6 bases, and 7 bases lay outside the gene matches. The CDR3 spells CASSPASGGYYNEQFF. CDR3 DNA sequence: TGTGCCAGCAGTCCTGCTAGCGGGGGGTACTACAATGAGCAGTTCTTC. The full variable domain, rest sourced from reference TRBV7-2 and TRBJ2-1, is GAGVSQSPSNKVTEKGKDVELRCDPISGHTALYWYRQSLGQGLEFLIYFQGNSAPDKSGLPSDRFSAERTGGSVSTLTIQRTQQEDSAVYLCASSPASGGYYNEQFFGPGTRLTVL.

This clonotype has at least ten counts. V is TRBV5-5 and J is TRBJ1-6; 7 bases are a match to TRBD1. Per the germline V gene, CDR1 is SGHKS and CDR2 is YYEKEE (reference sequence). After removal of 0 bases from V and 9 bases from J, the junction contained 3 bases not matched to a gene. This CDR3 is built from 14 residues. CDR3 protein: CASSLEGGVSPLHF. CDR3 bases: TGTGCCAGCAGCTTGGAAGGGGGCGTTTCACCCCTCCACTTT.

This clonotype has just a few counts. The chain couples TRBV20-1 to TRBJ1-5, with D perhaps matching TRBD1 (6 bases). The germline CDR1 and CDR2 sequences are DFQATT and SNEGSKA (reference sequence). CDR3 size: 17 residues. This chain's CDR3 is CRAPRETGQRSNQPQHF. CDR3 coding DNA: TGCAGAGCTCCCCGCGAAACCGGACAGCGTAGCAATCAGCCCCAGCATTTT.

In its sample, this clonotype was seen a few times. The rearrangement uses TRBV6-2 or TRBV6-3 and TRBJ1-5; no clear D gene. Germline V gene sequence: CDR1 MNHEY, CDR2 SVGEGT. This CDR3 is built from 12 residues. Trimming pared 2 bases from V and 8 bases from J, leaving 7 bases between. CDR3 sequence: CASSYDIEPQHF. CDR3 sequence (DNA): TGTGCCAGCAGTTACGATATTGAGCCCCAGCATTTT.

The sample holds many counts of this clonotype. J is TRBJ1-5 and V is TRBV28; no clear D gene. Germline CDR1 is MDHEN and CDR2 is SYDVKM. The CDR3 is 14 residues long. The V end was cut by 3 bases, the J end by 2 bases, with 8 bases between. CDR3 nucleotides: TGTGCCAGCAGTTTTAGGGTGGGCAATCAGCCCCAGCATTTT. It yields the protein CASSFRVGNQPQHF.

This clonotype was picked up a small number of times. The J gene is TRBJ2-3, the V gene TRBV20-1, with TRBD2 identical over 13 bases. Germline trimming cut 4 bases from V and 0 bases from J; bases unmatched to any gene: 10. Germline V CDR1 and CDR2: DFQATT, SNEGSKA (reference sequence). The CDR3 consists of 18 residues. The CDR3 sequence: CSAIHTSGGASSTDTQYF. For the CDR3, the DNA is TGCAGTGCTATACACACTAGCGGGGGGGCCTCTAGCACAGATACGCAGTATTTT.

The chain couples TRBV27 to TRBJ2-7; TRBD2 is a possible D gene (5 bases). V was pared by 0 bases and J by 6 bases, with 9 bases between. The CDR3 contains 13 residues. Germline CDR1 MNHEY, CDR2 SMNVEV (reference sequence). The CDR3 coding sequence is TGTGCCAGCAGTTTATCGCGAGGGCGCGAGCAGTACTTC. It is translated as CASSLSRGREQYF.

The J gene is TRBJ1-1, the V gene TRBV28, with D possibly TRBD1 on 6 matching bases. The CDR3 covers 13 residues. V dropped 6 bases and J dropped 1 base, with 9 bases sitting between them. Looked up from germline, CDR1 is MDHEN and CDR2 is SYDVKM. Written as DNA, the CDR3 is TGTGCCAGCAGGTTCAGGGGGAACACTGAAGCTTTCTTT. It translates to CASRFRGNTEAFF.

This clonotype was found many times. The DNA of the CDR3 is TGTGCCAGCAGTTACTCGGCGAGCTCCTACAATGAGCAGTTCTTC. This encodes CASSYSASSYNEQFF. J is TRBJ2-1 and V is TRBV6-2 or TRBV6-3; D remains ambiguous. CDR1 and CDR2 (germline): MNHEY, SVGEGT. The CDR3 covers 15 residues. The V end lost 0 bases, the J end lost 0 bases, and 6 bases lay between the germline ends.

At least ten counts were recorded for this clonotype. The CDR3 region has the DNA TGTGCCAGCAGTCTCGTAGGGGGCGGGGGAGTGGATGAGCAGTTCTTC. It translates to CASSLVGGGGVDEQFF. The chain carries TRBV27 and TRBJ2-1, with D perhaps matching TRBD1 or TRBD2 (7 bases each). Trimming pared 5 bases from V and 8 bases from J, leaving 22 bases between. In germline, CDR1 is MNHEY, CDR2 SMNVEV (reference sequence). This CDR3 has 16 residues.

In its sample, this clonotype was seen many times. The chain is built from TRBV20-1 and TRBJ1-4; weak D call: TRBD1 (6 bases). CDR1 is DFQATT and CDR2 is SNEGSKA in the germline V gene (reference sequence). CDR3 length: 13 residues. V dropped 6 bases and J dropped 5 bases, with 13 bases sitting between them. The CDR3 spells CSASGTPNEKLFF. The CDR3 bases are TGCAGTGCATCAGGGACACCCAATGAAAAACTGTTTTTT.

The chain couples TRBV4-1 to TRBJ2-3; weak D call: TRBD2 (6 bases). Per germline, CDR1 MGHRA and CDR2 YSYEKL. With 4 bases removed from V and 2 bases from J, the gap between germline ends came to 16 bases. This CDR3 spans 16 amino acids. The CDR3 sequence is CASSREEGAVTDTQYF. As DNA, the CDR3 is TGCGCCAGCAGCCGGGAGGAAGGGGCTGTCACAGATACGCAGTATTTT.

The chain combines TRBV7-2 with TRBJ1-6, with D possibly TRBD1 on 5 matching bases. Germline lookup yields CDR1 SGHTA and CDR2 FQGNSA. Deletions cut 0 bases from V and 10 bases from J, with 13 bases between. The CDR3 spans 15 residues. The CDR3 DNA reads TGTGCCAGCAGCTTAGCGCGGAGGGGTAGATCACCCCTCCACTTT. It translates to CASSLARRGRSPLHF.

This clonotype was detected many times. This chain joins TRBV3-1 and TRBJ2-1; D unresolved. With 4 bases removed from V and 8 bases from J, the gap between germline ends came to 15 bases. This CDR3 is 14 amino acids long. The V gene's germline CDR1 is LGHDT and CDR2 YNNKEL (reference sequence). CDR3 loop: CASSRRPGSDEQFF. The CDR3 coding sequence is TGTGCCAGCAGCCGGCGGCCTGGGTCTGATGAGCAGTTCTTC.

Many counts were recorded for this clonotype. The chain combines TRBV20-1 with TRBJ2-7, with D possibly TRBD1 on 6 matching bases. Germline-derived CDR1 and CDR2 are DFQATT and SNEGSKA (reference sequence). Deletions cut 4 bases from V and 0 bases from J, with 13 bases between. The CDR3 length is 14 residues. The CDR3 loop reads CSAMGAGSSYEQYF. Here the CDR3 DNA reads TGCAGTGCTATGGGGGCAGGGAGCTCCTACGAGCAGTACTTC.

This clonotype came up many times. The chain links TRBV7-8 to TRBJ1-1; D is perhaps TRBD1 (5 bases). There are 14 residues in the CDR3. Germline lookup yields CDR1 SGHVS and CDR2 FQNEAQ. V lost 7 bases to trimming and J lost 5 bases, with 17 bases between them. CDR3 in DNA: TGTGCCAGCACCTATGGGGGGTGGGGAACTGAAGCTTTCTTT. It encodes CASTYGGWGTEAFF.

This clonotype showed up many times. The chain employs TRBV2 and TRBJ2-7; the match to TRBD1 covers 11 bases. The junction had 6 bases not matched to a gene; V was cut back by 7 bases and J by 4 bases. Germline V gene lookup returns CDR1 SNHLY and CDR2 FYNNEI. The CDR3 totals 14 residues. The DNA of the CDR3 is TGTGCCAGCACCAACCGGGACAGGGGGTACGAGCAGTACTTC. Protein: CASTNRDRGYEQYF.

Regarding this clonotype: This could be a read error, since a much larger clone is one nucleotide away. This sequence joins TRBV6-6 and TRBJ1-5; weak D call: TRBD1 (6 bases). The CDR3 loop spans 13 amino acids. Germline V lookup: CDR1 MNHNY, CDR2 SVGAGI (reference sequence). The CDR3 bases are TGTGCCAGCAAACTGGGGGACAATCGGCCCCAGCATTTT. As protein: CASKLGDNRPQHF.

In this sample, this clonotype turned up many times. The chain joins TRBV12-5 to TRBJ2-5, with 8 positions matching TRBD1. Germline trimming cut 5 bases from V and 3 bases from J; bases unmatched to any gene: 8. The CDR3 spans 15 residues. Per the germline V gene, CDR1 is LGHNT and CDR2 is FRNRAP. CDR3 DNA: TGTGCTAGTGGTCCGGGGGACAGGCGGAAAGAGACCCAGTACTTC. Translated, it gives CASGPGDRRKETQYF.